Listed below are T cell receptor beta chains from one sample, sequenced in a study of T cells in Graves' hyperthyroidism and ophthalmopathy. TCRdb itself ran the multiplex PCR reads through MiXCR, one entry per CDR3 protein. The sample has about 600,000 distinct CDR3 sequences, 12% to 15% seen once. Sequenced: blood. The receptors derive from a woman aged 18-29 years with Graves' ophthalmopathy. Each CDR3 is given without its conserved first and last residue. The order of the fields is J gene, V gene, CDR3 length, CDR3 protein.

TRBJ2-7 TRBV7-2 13 ASSLEAGETYEQY
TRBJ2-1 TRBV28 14 ASSLYTGYGTREQF
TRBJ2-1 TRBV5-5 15 ASSLSVTSGLYNEQF
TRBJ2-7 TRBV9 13 ASSVGYGPSYEQY
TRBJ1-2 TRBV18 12 ASSQTRDSYGYT
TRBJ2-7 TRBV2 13 ASSERLAERGEQY
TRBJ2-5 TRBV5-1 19 ASSFYICSPRRSASQETQY
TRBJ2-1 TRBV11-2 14 ASTQTRLAVRDEQF
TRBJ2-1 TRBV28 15 ASSFYSGRAGGGEQF
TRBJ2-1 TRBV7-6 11 ASSKYSYNEQF
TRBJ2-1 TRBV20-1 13 SARLTSGSYNEQF
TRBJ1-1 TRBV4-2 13 ASSQVTGGNTEAF
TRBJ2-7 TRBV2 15 ASSFLYSGTATYEQY
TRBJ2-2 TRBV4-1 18 ASSRVYAADIVTNTGELF
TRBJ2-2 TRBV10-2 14 ASSEWTSANTGELF
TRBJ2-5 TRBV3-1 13 ASSHPRGFQETQY
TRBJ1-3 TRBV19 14 ASIDGAFYSGNTIY
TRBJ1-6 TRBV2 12 ASSGGIENSPLH
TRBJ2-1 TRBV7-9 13 ASNVGQGGYNEQF
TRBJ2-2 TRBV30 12 AWSVAGPSGELF
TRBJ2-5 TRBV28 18 ASSFPQTSGRSGYQETQY
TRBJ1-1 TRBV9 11 ASSVGPDLQGV
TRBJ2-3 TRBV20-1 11 SALSGSVDTQY
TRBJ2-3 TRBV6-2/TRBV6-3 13 ASSYGGSWTDTQY
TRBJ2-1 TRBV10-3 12 AIRLTGGDNEQF
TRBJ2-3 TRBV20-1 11 SAQSGVTDTQY
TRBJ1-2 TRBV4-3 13 ASSQSQGASYGYT
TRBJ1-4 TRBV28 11 ASTSGANEKLF
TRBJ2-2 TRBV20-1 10 SAREHTGELF
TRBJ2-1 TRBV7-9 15 ASSLSTSGFSYNEQF
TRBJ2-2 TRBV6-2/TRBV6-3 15 ASSYYQYGRNTGELF
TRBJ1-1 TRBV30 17 ASTSNRQGARGIVSEAF
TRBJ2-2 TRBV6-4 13 ASSEEGADFGELF
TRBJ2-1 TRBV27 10 ASINLAGGLF
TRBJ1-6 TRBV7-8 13 ASSSFQGRISPLH
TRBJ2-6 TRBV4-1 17 ASSQEPELSLSGANVLT
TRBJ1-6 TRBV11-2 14 ASSLGATIGNSPLH
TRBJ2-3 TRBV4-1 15 ASSQDGALPSPDTQY
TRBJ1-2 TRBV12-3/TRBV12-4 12 ASSSTGGNYGYT
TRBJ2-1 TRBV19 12 ASSIDRWRVEQF
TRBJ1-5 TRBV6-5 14 ASSYSSMGSNQPQH
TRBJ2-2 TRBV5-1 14 ASNPRGEPNTGELF
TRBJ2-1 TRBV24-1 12 ATDWGSGSDEQF
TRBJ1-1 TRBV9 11 ASRGQIGTEAF
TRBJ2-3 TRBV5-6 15 ASSLVTSGASTDTQY
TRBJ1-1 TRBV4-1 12 ASSLGTGYTEAF
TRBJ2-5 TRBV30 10 AWSASGETQY
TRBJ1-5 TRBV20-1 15 SASRGGMGASNQPQH
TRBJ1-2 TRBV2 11 ASSEGGGNGYT
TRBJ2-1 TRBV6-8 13 AGSFTGISYNEQF
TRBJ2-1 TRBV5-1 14 ASSAKSGISYNEQF
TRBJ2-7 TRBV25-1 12 ASSGGQGVYEQY
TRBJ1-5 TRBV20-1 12 SARDGGRGSPQH
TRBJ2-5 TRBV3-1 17 ASSPRLWDRGGSEETQY
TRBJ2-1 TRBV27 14 ASSLLAGGSYNEQF
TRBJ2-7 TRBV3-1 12 ASSQSVGGYEQY
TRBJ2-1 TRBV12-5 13 ASASPGQGRYGQF
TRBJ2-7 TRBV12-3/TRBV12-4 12 ASSLRGPVYEQY
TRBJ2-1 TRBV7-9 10 ASSSPYNEQF